The rows below give T cell receptor beta chains drawn from one sample of a study of PD-1 blockade in classical Hodgkin lymphoma. Only in-frame clones appear in the TCRdb table, and some are missing; sequencing was by immunoSEQ multiplex PCR. The table lists about 92,000 clones, 83% of them singletons. This material consisted of peripheral blood mononuclear cells (PBMCs), taken before the fourth cycle of nivolumab. Receptors were obtained from a human donor with classical Hodgkin lymphoma. Both conserved end residues are part of each CDR3.

v_gene	j_gene	len	CDR3aa
TRBV4-3	TRBJ1-2	16	CASSQIAAGGQGGYTF
TRBV7-2	TRBJ2-1	14	CASSLATGDNEQFF
TRBV27	TRBJ2-2	14	CASSLFSGAGELFF
TRBV10-3	TRBJ2-7	14	CAISESGSSYEQYF
TRBV2	TRBJ1-5	15	CASSGPSPGNQPQHF
TRBV7-9	TRBJ1-1	13	CASSLAGNTEAFF
TRBV19	TRBJ2-1	13	CASSMLGGSEQFF
TRBV5-6	TRBJ2-5	16	CASSLRLAGSIETQYF
TRBV15	TRBJ2-3	17	CATSRLLAGGFTDTQYF
TRBV10-3	TRBJ2-7	14	CATTDSGRNYEQYF
TRBV18	TRBJ2-3	16	CASSPPGQGAPDTQYF
TRBV19	TRBJ1-5	13	CASSIVGGGPQHF
TRBV6-1	TRBJ2-1	16	CASSGQQGAIYNEQFF
TRBV5-6	TRBJ2-5	13	CASSLAGGETQYF
TRBV7-9	TRBJ1-2	15	CASSPPTGGLFGYTF
TRBV7-6	TRBJ2-1	19	CASSLSTLESWRDRNEQFF
TRBV5-1	TRBJ1-1	14	CASRTGDLNTEAFF
TRBV30	TRBJ2-3	16	CAWRSGLAGKADTQYF
TRBV7-2	TRBJ1-5	14	CASSRGGPNQPQHF
TRBV4-2	TRBJ2-7	17	CASSHGLAGGLGYEQYF
TRBV6-5	TRBJ1-1	13	CASSYSLTKEAFF
TRBV29-1	TRBJ2-2	13	CSASTQNTGELFF
TRBV7-8	TRBJ1-2	14	CASSLDIRAGGYTF